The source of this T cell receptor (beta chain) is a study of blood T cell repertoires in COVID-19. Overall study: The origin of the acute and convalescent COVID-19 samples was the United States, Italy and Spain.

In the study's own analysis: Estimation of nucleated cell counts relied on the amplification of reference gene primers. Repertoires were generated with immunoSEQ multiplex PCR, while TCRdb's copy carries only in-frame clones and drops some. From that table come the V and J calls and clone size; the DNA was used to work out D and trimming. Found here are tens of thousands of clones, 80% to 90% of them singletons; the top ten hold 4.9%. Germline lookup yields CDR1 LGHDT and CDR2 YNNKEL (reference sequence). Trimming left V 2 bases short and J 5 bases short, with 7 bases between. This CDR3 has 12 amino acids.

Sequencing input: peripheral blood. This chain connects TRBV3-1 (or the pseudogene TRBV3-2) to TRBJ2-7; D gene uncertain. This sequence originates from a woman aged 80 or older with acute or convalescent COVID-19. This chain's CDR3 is CASSQTRNEQYF. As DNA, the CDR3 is TGTGCCAGCAGCCAAACGAGAAACGAGCAGTACTTC.